One and the same sample provided the 17 T cell receptor beta chains below, sequenced in a study of Ad26.COV2.S vaccination and SARS-CoV-2 variants. This sample's treatment: about 20 received Ad26.COV2.S at low or high dose, single or two shots; five or six received placebo; per-sample allocation not given. Vaccine and placebo recipients were sampled on day 63 after the first injection. The data were produced by immunoSEQ multiplex PCR, yet TCRdb's version contains in-frame clones alone and is incomplete. The table lists around 400,000 clones, about 80% of them singletons. The sequencing used peripheral blood, collected in a trial of Ad26.COV2.S vaccine versus placebo. Every receptor here comes from a person between 18 and 59 years old who received the Ad26.COV2.S COVID-19 vaccine or a placebo.

The table lists this clone with a count of one. In DNA form, the CDR3 reads TGTGCCAGCAGCTCCAGGGTGCGGGAGACCCAGTACTTC. This gives the protein CASSSRVRETQYF. The chain employs TRBV13 and TRBJ2-5, with D tentatively TRBD1 (5 bases). The germline V gene has CDR1 PRHDT and CDR2 FYEKMQ (reference sequence). The V end was cut by 4 bases, the J end by 5 bases, with 11 bases between. This CDR3 region has 13 residues.

The genes are TRBV24-1 and TRBJ1-4; 11 nucleotides match TRBD1. Germline trimming cut 0 bases from V and 8 bases from J; bases unmatched to any gene: 7. Germline V gene data show CDR1 as KGHDR and CDR2 as SFDVKD. This CDR3 comprises 17 residues. The CDR3 loop is CATSDLRGQGGREKLFF. CDR3 DNA sequence: TGTGCCACCAGTGATTTGAGGGGACAGGGGGGGAGAGAAAAACTGTTTTTT.

The V gene is TRBV7-2, the J gene TRBJ2-7; 10 bases map to TRBD1. The J segment lost 6 bases and the V segment lost 1 base, leaving 3 bases of the junction unmatched. This CDR3 spans 14 amino acids. Germline CDR1 and CDR2: SGHTA and FQGNSA. Written as DNA, the CDR3 is TGTGCCAGCAGCTTAGAGGGACAGGGGTTCGAGCAGTACTTC. This sequence encodes CASSLEGQGFEQYF.

This clone came up a few times. This chain uses TRBV5-6 with TRBJ1-1; TRBD1 is a possible D gene (5 bases). The germline V gene has CDR1 SGHDT and CDR2 YYEEEE. Trimming removed 4 bases from V and 6 bases from J, with 19 bases in between. This CDR3 is built from 15 residues. In DNA, the CDR3 is TGTGCCAGCAGCCGGTTTGGGCAGGGAGAGGCTGAAGCTTTCTTT. Translating it yields CASSRFGQGEAEAFF.

The chain uses TRBV30 and TRBJ2-7, with 7 bases aligning to TRBD2. Germline V gene data show CDR1 as GTSNPN and CDR2 as SVGIG (reference sequence). CDR3 length: 13 amino acids. The ends lost 0 bases at V and 4 bases at J; junction bases unmatched: 3. The CDR3 sequence is CAWSVMREYEQYF. The CDR3 region has the DNA TGTGCCTGGAGTGTAATGCGGGAGTACGAGCAGTACTTC.

This clone showed up just a few times. This rearrangement joins TRBV10-3 to TRBJ1-1; perhaps TRBD1 as D (6 bases). V lost 6 bases and J 7 bases, leaving 15 bases between the germline ends. This CDR3 has 13 amino acids. Germline V gene sequence: CDR1 ENHRY, CDR2 SYGVKD. CDR3 residues: CAISETGWGEAFF. Written as DNA, the CDR3 is TGTGCCATCAGCGAGACAGGATGGGGTGAAGCTTTCTTT.

The chain recombines TRBV6-1 with TRBJ2-3; 10 bases line up with TRBD2. In germline, CDR1 is MNHNS, CDR2 SASEGT. This CDR3 region has 19 residues. Germline trimming cut 4 bases from V and 3 bases from J; bases unmatched to any gene: 16. Here the CDR3 reads CASSVLIGASGRVTDTQYF. CDR3 nucleotide sequence: TGTGCCAGCAGTGTCCTAATTGGGGCTAGCGGGAGAGTTACAGATACGCAGTATTTT.

The chain recombines TRBV2 with TRBJ1-2; 7 bases align to TRBD1. Germline trimming cut 6 bases from V and 5 bases from J; bases unmatched to any gene: 9. The CDR3 totals 14 residues. Germline V gives CDR1 SNHLY, CDR2 FYNNEI. The CDR3 DNA reads as TGTGCCAGCAGAACAGACAGGGCATTGTATGGCTACACCTTC. Translating gives CASRTDRALYGYTF.

The gene calls are TRBV3-1 (or the pseudogene TRBV3-2) and TRBJ2-7; 7 bases fit TRBD1. V lost 7 bases, J lost 4 bases, and 10 bases stayed unmatched. Germline V gives CDR1 LGHDT, CDR2 YNNKEL (reference sequence). This CDR3 contains 14 residues. CDR3 in amino acids: CASTYRDRWYEQYF. DNA for the CDR3: TGTGCCAGCACTTACCGGGACAGATGGTACGAGCAGTACTTC.

This rearrangement joins TRBV12-3 or TRBV12-4 to TRBJ2-7, with no clear D. Trimming left V 6 bases short and J 3 bases short, with 12 bases between. CDR3 size: 13 residues. CDR3 sequence: CASSPARNYEQYF. The DNA of the CDR3 is TGTGCCAGCAGCCCCGCGCGAAACTACGAGCAGTACTTC.

The rearrangement joins TRBV5-6 to TRBJ2-1; 13 nucleotides agree with TRBD2. The CDR3 extends over 15 amino acids. CDR1 and CDR2 (germline): SGHDT, YYEEEE. V gave up 4 bases and J gave up 5 bases; unmatched junction bases: 3. CDR3 nucleotide sequence: TGTGCCAGCAGCCAGGGACTAGCGGGGCACAATGAGCAGTTCTTC. Translating gives CASSQGLAGHNEQFF.

The V and J genes are TRBV19 and TRBJ2-1; the D is unclear. V was shortened by 5 bases and J by 8 bases, with 19 bases between the two germline ends. CDR3 length: 15 amino acids. Germline-derived CDR1 and CDR2 are LNHDA and SQIVND (reference sequence). DNA of the CDR3: TGTGCCAGTAGTGATCCGGGCCAAAACTGGGATGAGCAGTTCTTC. Translating gives CASSDPGQNWDEQFF.

The genes are TRBV30 and TRBJ2-7, with D perhaps TRBD2 (5 bases). The V end was cut by 0 bases, the J end by 7 bases, with 13 bases between. Germline assignment: CDR1 GTSNPN and CDR2 SVGIG (reference sequence). This CDR3 is built from 13 residues. CDR3: CAWSVLGSGEQYF. CDR3 coding DNA: TGTGCCTGGAGTGTACTAGGTTCTGGGGAGCAGTACTTC.

The table lists this clone with a few counts. The genes are TRBV4-3 and TRBJ2-4; no clear D gene. The CDR3 loop spans 13 amino acids. Germline V gene data show CDR1 as LGHNA and CDR2 as YSLEER. Trimming pared 6 bases from V and 8 bases from J, leaving 14 bases between. The CDR3 region is CASRYRPQHIQYF. In DNA, the CDR3 is TGCGCCAGCAGGTACAGACCCCAGCACATTCAGTACTTC.

The chain carries TRBV27 and TRBJ1-5; D is unclear. Trimming left V 3 bases short and J 2 bases short, with 11 bases between. The CDR3 runs to 15 residues. Germline lookup yields CDR1 MNHEY and CDR2 SMNVEV (reference sequence). The CDR3 sequence is CASSFLAGGNQPQHF. The CDR3 DNA sequence: TGTGCCAGCAGTTTCCTCGCAGGCGGCAATCAGCCCCAGCATTTT.

This chain links TRBV4-1 with TRBJ2-7; 7 positions match TRBD2. The CDR3 runs 16 residues. Losses at the gene ends were 0 bases for V and 2 bases for J; bases not matched to a gene: 7. Germline V lookup: CDR1 MGHRA, CDR2 YSYEKL. CDR3 coding DNA: TGCGCCAGCAGCCAAGAGGGCGGGAGTCCCACCTACGAGCAGTACTTC. Its translation is CASSQEGGSPTYEQYF.

The chain links TRBV6-6 to TRBJ2-7; maybe TRBD1 (5 bases). The CDR3 contains 11 residues. Germline V gives CDR1 MNHNY, CDR2 SVGAGI (reference sequence). CDR3 bases: TGTGCCAGCAGTTACGGGCAGGGCTTGTTGGTC. It translates to CASSYGQGLLV.